This T cell receptor beta chain came from a study of blood T cell repertoires in COVID-19. The CDR3 loop spans 13 amino acids. The germline gives CDR1 SEHNR, CDR2 FQNEAQ (reference sequence). V lost 1 base and J 5 bases, leaving 6 bases between the germline ends. Using immunoSEQ multiplex PCR, the repertoire was profiled, and TCRdb retains in-frame clones only, with some absent. The table shows about 250,000 clones, with about 80% occurring only once. This chain uses TRBV7-9 with TRBJ1-5; the D is unclear. Material for sequencing was peripheral blood. The clonotype was recovered from a woman older than 75 with acute or convalescent COVID-19. The DNA for the CDR3 is TGTGCCAGCAGCTTAGGTCCCGATCAGCCCCAGCATTTT. Protein: CASSLGPDQPQHF.